The 2 T cell receptor beta chains reported below all come from one sample, sequenced in a study of blood T cells in healthy people across ages. Together with a sample-barcoded 5' primer, a J-beta primer mix was included in a second PCR lasting roughly 6 to 12 cycles. TCRdb reprocessed the 5' RACE reads with MiXCR, giving one entry per CDR3 protein. The data show approximately 690,000 distinct CDR3 sequences, with 58% seen just once and roughly 34% held by the top ten. The material sequenced was blood. The receptors come from a man aged 55 to 70 in good health.

This clonotype is a singleton in its sample. The rearrangement uses TRBV4-1 and TRBJ1-1; D unresolved. Germline CDR1 reads MGHRA; CDR2 reads YSYEKL. CDR3 length: 16 residues. The V end lost 0 bases, the J end lost 0 bases, and 11 bases lay between the germline ends. The CDR3 region is CASSQDSHLMNTEAFF. The CDR3 DNA reads TGCGCCAGCAGCCAAGACTCCCACCTAATGAACACTGAAGCTTTCTTT.

The chain employs TRBV6-1 and TRBJ2-4; 12 nucleotides agree with TRBD2. Germline lookup yields CDR1 MNHNS and CDR2 SASEGT. V lost 5 bases, J lost 0 bases, and 5 bases stayed unmatched. The CDR3 sequence is 17 residues long. In DNA, the CDR3 is TGTGCCAGCAGTCGATCGACTAGCGGGGGAGCCAAAAACATTCAGTACTTC. As protein: CASSRSTSGGAKNIQYF.